The TCR beta chain described here comes from a study of shared clonotypes between healthy human individuals. Study information: Researchers assigned three CD4 naive, three CD4 memory, two CD8 naive and one CD8 memory plate to each donor.

Among the donors, all were Caucasian adults who lived in Nashville, Tennessee. V lost 3 bases and J lost 3; bases outside the gene matches: 3. The germline CDR1 and CDR2 sequences are KGHSH and LQKENI. The CDR3 runs 14 residues. Turning to this clone: The antigen is not known.

In the original processing: ImmunoSEQ sequences covered only the junction and lacked quality scores; filtering therefore differed. The table came from immunoSEQ multiplex PCR; TCRdb's copy has only in-frame clones and leaves some out. That table gives V, J and clone size, and the DNA gave D and trimming. In the table there are over 2 million clones, 85% to 95% of which are singletons. Study-level results: Compared with memory subsets, naive subsets generally had larger estimated richness.

The sequenced sample consisted of naive CD4+ T cells from PBMCs. Sample subset: CD45RA+ positively selected. This clonotype was obtained from a man aged 18 to 30 in good health. Some clones in this sample may be carry-over from other donors' samples. The chain links TRBV18 to TRBJ2-7, with 9 positions matching TRBD2. The DNA for the CDR3 is TGTGCCAGCTCACCCCCTAGCGGGAACTACGAGCAGTACTTC. It encodes CASSPPSGNYEQYF.